The 24 T cell receptor beta chains given below trace back to one sample, sequenced in a study of blood T cells in healthy people across ages. Together with a sample-barcoded 5' primer, a J-beta primer mix was included in a second PCR lasting roughly 7 to 11 cycles. MiXCR was run by TCRdb on the 5' RACE reads, yielding one entry per CDR3 protein. Of 1.5 million to 2 million distinct CDR3 sequences listed, roughly 50% are singletons. The material sequenced was blood. These receptors originate from a middle-aged woman in good health.

This clonotype was seen a few times. This chain joins TRBV7-9 and TRBJ2-5; D possibly corresponds to TRBD2 (5 bases). Germline V gives CDR1 SEHNR, CDR2 FQNEAQ (reference sequence). V was clipped by 6 bases and J by 2 bases, with 13 bases between them. The CDR3 contains 14 residues. CDR3 coding DNA: TGTGCCAGCAGTCCCGGGATGCAACAAGAGACCCAGTACTTC. Translating gives CASSPGMQQETQYF.

The chain carries TRBV20-1 and TRBJ1-2; 10 nucleotides agree with TRBD1. The CDR3 loop spans 15 amino acids. CDR1 DFQATT and CDR2 SNEGSKA come from the germline V gene (reference sequence). Trimming took 5 bases from V and 5 from J; bases not matched to a gene: 11. Here the CDR3 DNA reads TGCAGTGCTGATACTCGGACAGGGGGAAATTATGGCTACACCTTC. It specifies CSADTRTGGNYGYTF.

This chain connects TRBV7-6 to TRBJ2-5, with D hard to call. With 2 bases removed from V and 2 bases from J, the gap between germline ends came to 9 bases. CDR3 length: 14 residues. Germline V CDR1 and CDR2: SGHVS, FNYEAQ. CDR3: CASSLQTEQETQYF. CDR3 nucleotide sequence: TGTGCCAGCAGCTTACAAACGGAGCAAGAGACCCAGTACTTC.

This clonotype came up a few times. V gene TRBV28 combines with J gene TRBJ2-5; 8 bases agree with TRBD2. With the DNA end fitting TRBJ2-7 better, the J assignment may be wrong. The CDR3 consists of 16 residues. CDR1 MDHEN and CDR2 SYDVKM come from the germline V gene. DNA of the CDR3: TGTGCCAGCAGTTTACTCCCGGGACTAGAAGTCCACGAGCAGTACTTC. Its protein is CASSLLPGLEVHEQYF.

This rearrangement joins TRBV7-8 to TRBJ2-5; 7 nucleotides line up with TRBD1. This CDR3 has 15 residues. Germline V gives CDR1 SGHVS, CDR2 FQNEAQ. After removal of 1 base from V and 3 bases from J, the junction contained 5 bases not matched to a gene. In DNA, the CDR3 is TGTGCCAGCAGCTTAGACGGGACAGAAGAAGAGACCCAGTACTTC. Its translation: CASSLDGTEEETQYF. The full variable domain, in which reference TRBV7-8 and TRBJ2-5 provide the parts outside the CDR3, is GAGVSQSPRYKVAKRGQDVALRCDPISGHVSLFWYQQALGQGPEFLTYFQNEAQLDKSGLPSDRFFAERPEGSVSTLKIQRTQQEDSAVYLCASSLDGTEEETQYFGPGTRLLVL.

The chain uses TRBV20-1 and TRBJ2-7; 11 bases map to TRBD2. The CDR3 is 14 amino acids. Germline V gene sequence: CDR1 DFQATT, CDR2 SNEGSKA (reference sequence). The V gene end was trimmed by 5 bases and the J gene end by 0 bases; junction bases not matched to a gene: 3. CDR3 region: CSAAGLAVSYEQYF. The CDR3 bases are TGCAGTGCTGCGGGACTAGCGGTCTCCTACGAGCAGTACTTC.

This chain joins TRBV7-6 and TRBJ2-3; a weak D match, TRBD1 (5 bases). The germline V and J ends were trimmed by 5 bases and 2 bases, with 17 bases remaining between them. CDR1 SGHVS and CDR2 FNYEAQ come from the germline V gene. This CDR3 has 16 amino acids. The CDR3: CASSGKGNRVTDTQYF. The CDR3 coding sequence is TGTGCCAGCAGCGGGAAGGGGAATCGGGTCACAGATACGCAGTATTTT.

The chain uses TRBV7-3 and TRBJ2-3; perhaps TRBD2 as D (7 bases). The germline V gene encodes CDR1 SGHTA and CDR2 FQGTGA. V gave up 3 bases and J gave up 2 bases, with 15 bases separating them. This CDR3 is 16 amino acids long. The CDR3 spells CASSFIGGHVTDTQYF. CDR3 DNA sequence: TGTGCCAGCAGCTTTATCGGGGGGCACGTCACAGATACGCAGTATTTT.

This clonotype turned up a few times. The V and J genes are TRBV25-1 and TRBJ2-1; 10 bases fit TRBD2. The CDR3 has 17 residues. Germline CDR1 MGHDK, CDR2 SYGVNS. Trimming removed 2 bases from V and 7 bases from J; junction bases left unmatched: 11. The DNA for the CDR3 is TGTGCCAGCAGTGAAGGATTACTAGCGGGGCACCTAAATGAGCAGTTCTTC. As protein: CASSEGLLAGHLNEQFF.

The chain carries TRBV5-1 and TRBJ2-7; TRBD1 agrees at 7 bases. The CDR3 runs 15 residues. The germline CDR1 and CDR2 sequences are SGHRS and YFSETQ. The junction had 5 bases not matched to a gene; V was cut back by 2 bases and J by 0 bases. CDR3 loop: CASSFNWDSSYEQYF. CDR3 DNA: TGCGCCAGCAGCTTCAACTGGGACAGCTCCTACGAGCAGTACTTC.

The chain links TRBV20-1 to TRBJ2-1, with D possibly being TRBD1 (5 bases). V was shortened by 1 base and J by 4 bases, with 14 bases between the two germline ends. Per germline, CDR1 DFQATT and CDR2 SNEGSKA (reference sequence). The CDR3 contains 15 residues. The CDR3 region has the DNA TGCAGTGCTAGAGTAGGAAGCAGGGTTTACAATGAGCAGTTCTTC. It encodes CSARVGSRVYNEQFF.

Regarding this clonotype: Since a much larger clone is just one base distant, this may be a read error. V usage is TRBV20-1 and J usage is TRBJ2-7, with a possible D match to TRBD2 (7 bases). Germline V gives CDR1 DFQATT, CDR2 SNEGSKA (reference sequence). The CDR3 is 15 residues long. The CDR3 nucleotides are TGCAGTGCTAGCGTCCAAGGGGGAGGGCCCTACGAGAAGTACTTC. Translated: CSASVQGGGPYEKYF.

This chain links TRBV5-6 with TRBJ1-1; no clear D. This CDR3 spans 14 amino acids. CDR1 is SGHDT and CDR2 is YYEEEE in the germline V gene. V lost 0 bases and J lost 3, with 9 bases in between. The CDR3 nucleotides read TGTGCCAGCAGCTTGGAACATTCCCACACTGAAGCTTTCTTT. Translating gives CASSLEHSHTEAFF. Together with reference TRBV5-6 and TRBJ1-1, the CDR3 gives the full variable domain: DAGVTQSPTHLIKTRGQQVTLRCSPKSGHDTVSWYQQALGQGPQFIFQYYEEEERQRGNFPDRFSGHQFPNYSSELNVNALLLGDSALYLCASSLEHSHTEAFFGQGTRLTVV.

The chain employs TRBV12-3 or TRBV12-4 and TRBJ2-1, with D perhaps matching TRBD2 (6 bases). The V end lost 5 bases, the J end lost 0 bases, and 14 bases lay between the germline ends. The CDR3 is made up of 16 amino acids. DNA of the CDR3: TGTGCCAGCAGTACCCTTAGCGGAAGCTCCTACAATGAGCAGTTCTTC. Translation: CASSTLSGSSYNEQFF.

There are a few counts of this clonotype. The chain carries TRBV14 and TRBJ2-4; possible D gene TRBD1, 5 bases. The J call may be wrong; the DNA end is better matched by TRBJ2-7. Per germline, CDR1 SGHDN and CDR2 FVKESK. The CDR3 totals 17 residues. The CDR3 sequence: CARHYLSTGLFSYEQYF. In nucleotides, the CDR3 is TGTGCCAGACACTATCTCTCCACAGGCCTCTTCTCCTACGAGCAGTACTTC.

The chain couples TRBV6-5 to TRBJ2-5; 12 nucleotides agree with TRBD1. The J call may be wrong; the DNA end is better matched by TRBJ2-7. CDR1 and CDR2 from the germline V gene are MNHEY and SVGAGI. This CDR3 region has 16 residues. The CDR3 loop is CASSYMGDRGLYEQYF. The CDR3 region has the DNA TGTGCCAGCAGTTACATGGGGGACAGGGGGCTCTACGAGCAGTACTTC.

This chain joins TRBV28 and TRBJ1-4; unclear D gene. The CDR3 totals 13 residues. Germline assignment: CDR1 MDHEN and CDR2 SYDVKM. Trimming pared 3 bases from V and 11 bases from J, leaving 13 bases between. In nucleotides, the CDR3 is TGTGCCAGCAGTTTCCTTAATGAAGGGAAACTGTTTTTT. Translated: CASSFLNEGKLFF.

There are a few counts of this clonotype. The CDR3 DNA sequence: TGTGCCAGCAGCCTACGACAGGGATACTACACTGAAGCTTTCTTT. Its protein is CASSLRQGYYTEAFF. The chain combines TRBV4-2 with TRBJ1-1, with 7 nucleotides matching TRBD1. The germline V gene encodes CDR1 LGHNA and CDR2 YNFKEQ. The length of the CDR3 is 15 residues. With 4 bases clipped from V and 3 bases from J, the junction kept 8 bases outside the gene matches.

The chain recombines TRBV14 with TRBJ1-1; D is unresolved. V dropped 3 bases and J dropped 6 bases, with 5 bases sitting between them. CDR1 and CDR2 from the germline V gene are SGHDN and FVKESK. This CDR3 region has 11 residues. CDR3 sequence: CASSHSAEAFF. The CDR3 region has the DNA TGTGCCAGCAGCCATTCAGCTGAAGCTTTCTTT.

The V call is TRBV6-2 or TRBV6-3, the J call TRBJ2-1; D might be TRBD1 (6 bases). Germline V gene data show CDR1 as MNHEY and CDR2 as SVGEGT. CDR3 length: 11 amino acids. V was cut by 7 bases and J by 9 bases, with 10 bases left in between. CDR3 sequence: CASNQGCEQFF. The CDR3 region has the DNA TGTGCCAGCAATCAGGGGTGTGAGCAGTTCTTC.

V usage is TRBV7-6 and J usage is TRBJ2-3, with 9 nucleotides matching TRBD2. CDR3 length equals 14 residues. With V trimmed by 5 bases and J by 5 bases, 5 bases remained unmatched. Germline loops: CDR1 SGHVS, CDR2 FNYEAQ. The DNA for the CDR3 is TGTGCCAGCAGCCTGGGACTAGCCAAAGATACGCAGTATTTT. Translation: CASSLGLAKDTQYF.

The chain is built from TRBV12-3 or TRBV12-4 and TRBJ2-1, with TRBD1 matching over 8 bases. CDR3 length equals 15 residues. V lost 5 bases and J lost 2; bases outside the gene matches: 5. The CDR3 sequence is CASSPPGQAYNEQFF. Here the CDR3 DNA reads TGTGCCAGCAGTCCCCCGGGACAGGCCTACAATGAGCAGTTCTTC.

The genes are TRBV6-2 or TRBV6-3 and TRBJ1-2, with D unresolved. Germline V gene lookup returns CDR1 MNHEY and CDR2 SVGEGT. The CDR3 is made up of 15 amino acids. The V end was cut by 7 bases, the J end by 4 bases, with 19 bases between. The CDR3 protein is CASTSTQTAFYGYTF. The DNA for the CDR3 is TGTGCCAGCACCTCAACCCAGACGGCGTTCTATGGCTACACCTTC.

The chain employs TRBV7-9 and TRBJ2-6; the D is unclear. Germline V CDR1 and CDR2: SEHNR, FQNEAQ (reference sequence). The CDR3 contains 16 residues. Trimming took 4 bases from V and 0 from J, leaving 10 bases between them. Here the CDR3 reads CASSSTLDSGANVLTF. The CDR3 nucleotides are TGTGCCAGCAGCTCCACGTTGGACTCTGGGGCCAACGTCCTGACTTTC.